This T cell receptor beta chain was sequenced for a study of cytomegalovirus exposure and HLA in healthy donors. Study-level results: Overall, around 150 TCR beta chains were annotated as cytomegalovirus-associated. In the 95 to 150 validation repertoires, a later analysis found that first-cohort TCR clusters tended to co-occur. Confirmation was obtained in vitro that a few CMV-associated chains are specific for CMV antigens.

Profiled with immunoSEQ multiplex PCR; TCRdb holds only in-frame clones, not every one. The sample shows over 250,000 clones, 80% to 90% of them seen only once. Turning to this clone: What it binds is not known.

The CDR3 is 14 residues long. The trim removed 3 bases at V and 1 base at J, leaving 3 bases unmatched. Germline V lookup: CDR1 LNHDA, CDR2 SQIVND (reference sequence). Sample: PBMCs. The TCR comes from a woman aged 18-35 years in good health and CMV-seronegative. V usage is TRBV19 and J usage is TRBJ2-7; 7 positions agree with TRBD1. CDR3 coding DNA: TGTGCCAGTAGTATGGGCAGGGGGTCCTACGAGCAGTACTTC. It specifies CASSMGRGSYEQYF.